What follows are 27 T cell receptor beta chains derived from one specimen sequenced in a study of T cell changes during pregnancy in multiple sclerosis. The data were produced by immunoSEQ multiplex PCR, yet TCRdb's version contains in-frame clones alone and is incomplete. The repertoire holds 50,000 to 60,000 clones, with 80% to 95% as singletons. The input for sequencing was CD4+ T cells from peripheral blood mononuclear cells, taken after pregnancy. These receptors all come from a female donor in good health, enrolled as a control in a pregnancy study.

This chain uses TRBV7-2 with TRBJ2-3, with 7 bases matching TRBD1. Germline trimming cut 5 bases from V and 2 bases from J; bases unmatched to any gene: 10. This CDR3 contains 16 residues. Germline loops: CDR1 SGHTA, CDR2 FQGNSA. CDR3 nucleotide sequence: TGTGCCAGCAGCCCCTCCCGGACAGGTAACACAGATACGCAGTATTTT. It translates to CASSPSRTGNTDTQYF.

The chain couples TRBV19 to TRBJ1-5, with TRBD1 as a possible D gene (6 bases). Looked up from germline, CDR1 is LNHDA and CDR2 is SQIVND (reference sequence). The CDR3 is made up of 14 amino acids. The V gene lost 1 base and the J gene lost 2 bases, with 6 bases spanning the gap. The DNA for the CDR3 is TGTGCCAGTAGTATAGCAGGGGGCAATCAGCCCCAGCATTTT. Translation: CASSIAGGNQPQHF. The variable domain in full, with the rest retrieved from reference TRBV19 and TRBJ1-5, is DGGITQSPKYLFRKEGQNVTLSCEQNLNHDAMYWYRQDPGQGLRLIYYSQIVNDFQKGDIAEGYSVSREKKESFPLTVTSAQKNPTAFYLCASSIAGGNQPQHFGDGTRLSIL.

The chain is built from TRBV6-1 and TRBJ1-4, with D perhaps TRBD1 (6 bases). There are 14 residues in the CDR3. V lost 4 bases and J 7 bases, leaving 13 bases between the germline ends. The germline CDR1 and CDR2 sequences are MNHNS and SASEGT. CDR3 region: CASSGEGVAEKLFF. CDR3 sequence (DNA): TGTGCCAGCAGTGGGGAGGGGGTGGCTGAAAAACTGTTTTTT.

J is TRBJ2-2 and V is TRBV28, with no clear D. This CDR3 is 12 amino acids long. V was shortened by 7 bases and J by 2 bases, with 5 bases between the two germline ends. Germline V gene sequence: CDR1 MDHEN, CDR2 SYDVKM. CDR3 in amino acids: CASTINTGELFF. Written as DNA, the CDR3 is TGTGCCAGCACAATTAACACCGGGGAGCTGTTTTTT.

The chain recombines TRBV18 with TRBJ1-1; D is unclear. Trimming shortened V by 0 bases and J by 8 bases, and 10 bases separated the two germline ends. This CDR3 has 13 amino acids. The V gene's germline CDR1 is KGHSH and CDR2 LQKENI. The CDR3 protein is CASSPPVTAEAFF. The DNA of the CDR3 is TGTGCCAGCTCACCACCCGTTACAGCCGAAGCTTTCTTT.

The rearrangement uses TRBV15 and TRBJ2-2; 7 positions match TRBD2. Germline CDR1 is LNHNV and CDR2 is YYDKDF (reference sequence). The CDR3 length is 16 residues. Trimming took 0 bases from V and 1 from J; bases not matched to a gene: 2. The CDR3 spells CATSREGLMNTGELFF. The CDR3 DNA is TGTGCCACCAGCAGAGAGGGACTAATGAACACCGGGGAGCTGTTTTTT. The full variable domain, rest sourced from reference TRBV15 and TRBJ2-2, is DAMVIQNPRYQVTQFGKPVTLSCSQTLNHNVMYWYQQKSSQAPKLLFHYYDKDFNNEADTPDNFQSRRPNTSFCFLDIRSPGLGDTAMYLCATSREGLMNTGELFFGEGSRLTVL.

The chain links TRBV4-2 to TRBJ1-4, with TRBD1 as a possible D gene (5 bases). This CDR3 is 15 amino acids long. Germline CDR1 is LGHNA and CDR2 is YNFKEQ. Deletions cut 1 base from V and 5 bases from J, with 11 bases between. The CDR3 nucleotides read TGTGCCAGCAGCCAAGCAACAGGTCAGAATGAAAAACTGTTTTTT. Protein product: CASSQATGQNEKLFF.

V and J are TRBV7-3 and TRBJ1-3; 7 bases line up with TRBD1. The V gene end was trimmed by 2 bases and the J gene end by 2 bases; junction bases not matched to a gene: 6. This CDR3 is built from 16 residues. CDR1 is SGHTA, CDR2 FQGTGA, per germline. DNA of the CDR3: TGTGCCAGCAGCTTAGAGGGGGCTGTGGCTGGAAACACCATATATTTT. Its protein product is CASSLEGAVAGNTIYF.

For the CDR3, the DNA is TGTGCCACCAGCAGCCAGAAAATTTCGAGGGTCGGCGAGCAGTACTTC. It codes for CATSSQKISRVGEQYF. This chain connects TRBV15 to TRBJ2-7, with D possibly matching TRBD2 (5 bases). The CDR3 consists of 16 residues. In germline, CDR1 is LNHNV, CDR2 YYDKDF (reference sequence). V shed 3 bases and J shed 6 bases, with 21 bases lying between them.

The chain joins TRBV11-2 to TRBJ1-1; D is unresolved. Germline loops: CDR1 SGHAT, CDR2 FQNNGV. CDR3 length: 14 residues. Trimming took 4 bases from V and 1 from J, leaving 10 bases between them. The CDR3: CASSYGRGNTEAFF. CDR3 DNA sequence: TGTGCCAGCAGCTACGGACGGGGGAACACTGAAGCTTTCTTT.

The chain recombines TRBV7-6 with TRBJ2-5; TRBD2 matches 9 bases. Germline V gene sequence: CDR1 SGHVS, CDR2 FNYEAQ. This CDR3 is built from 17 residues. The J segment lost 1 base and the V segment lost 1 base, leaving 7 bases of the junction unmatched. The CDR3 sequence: CASSLVVAGASQETQYF. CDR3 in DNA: TGTGCCAGCAGCTTAGTGGTAGCGGGGGCTAGCCAAGAGACCCAGTACTTC.

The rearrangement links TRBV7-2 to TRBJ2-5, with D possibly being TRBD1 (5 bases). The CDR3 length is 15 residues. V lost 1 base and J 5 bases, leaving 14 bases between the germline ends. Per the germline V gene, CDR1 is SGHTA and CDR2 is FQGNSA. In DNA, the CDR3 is TGTGCCAGCAGCTTAGGGCCCAGGGCTGGGGAGACCCAGTACTTC. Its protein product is CASSLGPRAGETQYF.

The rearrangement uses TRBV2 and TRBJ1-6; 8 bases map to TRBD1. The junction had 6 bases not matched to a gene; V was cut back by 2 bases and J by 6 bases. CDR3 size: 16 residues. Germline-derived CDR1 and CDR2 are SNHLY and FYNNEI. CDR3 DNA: TGTGCCAGCAGTGAATCAGGGCAGGGGGCTAATTCACCCCTCCACTTT. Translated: CASSESGQGANSPLHF.

CDR3 coding DNA: TGTGCCAGCAGCTCTCGACCACCGGGACTAGCGGTCACAGATACGCAGTATTTT. It encodes CASSSRPPGLAVTDTQYF. V is TRBV7-2 and J is TRBJ2-3, with TRBD2 matching over 11 bases. Germline values: CDR1 SGHTA, CDR2 FQGNSA. The CDR3 extends over 18 amino acids. The J segment lost 2 bases and the V segment lost 4 bases, leaving 11 bases of the junction unmatched.

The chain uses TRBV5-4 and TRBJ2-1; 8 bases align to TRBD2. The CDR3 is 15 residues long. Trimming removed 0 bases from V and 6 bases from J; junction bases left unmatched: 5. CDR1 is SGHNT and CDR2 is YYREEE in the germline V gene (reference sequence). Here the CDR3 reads CASSLVGGGPNEQFF. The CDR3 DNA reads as TGTGCCAGCAGCTTGGTGGGCGGGGGGCCCAATGAGCAGTTCTTC. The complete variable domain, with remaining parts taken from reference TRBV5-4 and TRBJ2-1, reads ETGVTQSPTHLIKTRGQQVTLRCSSQSGHNTVSWYQQALGQGPQFIFQYYREEENGRGNFPPRFSGLQFPNYSSELNVNALELDDSALYLCASSLVGGGPNEQFFGPGTRLTVL.

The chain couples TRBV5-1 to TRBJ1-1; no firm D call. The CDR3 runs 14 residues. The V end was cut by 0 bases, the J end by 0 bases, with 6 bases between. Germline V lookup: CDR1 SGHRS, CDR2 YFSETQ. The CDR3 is CASSLVQLNTEAFF. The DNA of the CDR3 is TGCGCCAGCAGCTTGGTACAGTTGAACACTGAAGCTTTCTTT.

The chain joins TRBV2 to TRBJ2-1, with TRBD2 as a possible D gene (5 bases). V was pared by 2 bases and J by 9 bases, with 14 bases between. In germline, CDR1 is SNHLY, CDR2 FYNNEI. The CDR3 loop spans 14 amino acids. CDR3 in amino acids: CASSEILKGVEQFF. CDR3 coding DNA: TGTGCCAGCAGTGAAATTTTGAAGGGAGTTGAGCAGTTCTTC.

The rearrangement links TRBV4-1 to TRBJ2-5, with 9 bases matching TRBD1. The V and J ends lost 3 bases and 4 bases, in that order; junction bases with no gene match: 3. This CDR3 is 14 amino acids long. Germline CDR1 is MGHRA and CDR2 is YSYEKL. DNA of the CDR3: TGCGCCAGCAGCCAGACAGGGGGGCGAGAGACCCAGTACTTC. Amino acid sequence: CASSQTGGRETQYF.

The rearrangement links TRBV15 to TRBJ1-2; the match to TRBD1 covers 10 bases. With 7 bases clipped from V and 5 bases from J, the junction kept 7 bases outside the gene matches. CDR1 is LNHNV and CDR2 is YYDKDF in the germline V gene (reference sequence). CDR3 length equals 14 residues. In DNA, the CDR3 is TGTGCCACCACCTGGGACAGGGGTTCTTATGGCTACACCTTC. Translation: CATTWDRGSYGYTF.

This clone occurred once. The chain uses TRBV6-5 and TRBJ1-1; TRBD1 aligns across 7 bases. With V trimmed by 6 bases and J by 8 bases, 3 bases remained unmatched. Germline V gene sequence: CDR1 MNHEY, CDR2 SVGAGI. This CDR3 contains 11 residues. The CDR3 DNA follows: TGTGCCAGCAGCCAGGACAGGGAAGCTTTCTTT. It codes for CASSQDREAFF.

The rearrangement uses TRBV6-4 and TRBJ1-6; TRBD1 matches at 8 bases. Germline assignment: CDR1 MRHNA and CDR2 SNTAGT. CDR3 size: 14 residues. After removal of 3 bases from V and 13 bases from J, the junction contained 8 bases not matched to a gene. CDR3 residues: CASSERTGMRPLHF. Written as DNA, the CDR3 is TGTGCCAGCAGTGAAAGGACAGGGATGCGGCCCCTCCACTTT.

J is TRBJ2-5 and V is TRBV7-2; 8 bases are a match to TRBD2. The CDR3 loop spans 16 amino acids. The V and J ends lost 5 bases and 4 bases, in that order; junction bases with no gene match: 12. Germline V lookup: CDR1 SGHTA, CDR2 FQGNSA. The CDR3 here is CASSPTRGGRGETQYF. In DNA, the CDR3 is TGTGCCAGCAGCCCCACCCGGGGGGGGCGGGGAGAGACCCAGTACTTC.

CDR3 in amino acids: CASKRVENTGELFF. CDR3 nucleotide sequence: TGTGCCAGCAAGCGGGTCGAGAACACCGGGGAGCTGTTTTTT. This chain connects TRBV2 to TRBJ2-2; D might be TRBD2 (6 bases). Germline-derived CDR1 and CDR2 are SNHLY and FYNNEI. The CDR3 runs 14 residues. Trimming left V 7 bases short and J 1 base short, with 10 bases between.

The CDR3 nucleotides read TGTGCCAGCGGATTGGCAGGGCCCTCCTACGAGCAGTACTTC. As protein: CASGLAGPSYEQYF. V usage is TRBV6-5 and J usage is TRBJ2-7; maybe TRBD1 (5 bases). V shed 8 bases and J shed 0 bases, with 14 bases lying between them. Germline V gene lookup returns CDR1 MNHEY and CDR2 SVGAGI. This CDR3 is built from 14 residues.

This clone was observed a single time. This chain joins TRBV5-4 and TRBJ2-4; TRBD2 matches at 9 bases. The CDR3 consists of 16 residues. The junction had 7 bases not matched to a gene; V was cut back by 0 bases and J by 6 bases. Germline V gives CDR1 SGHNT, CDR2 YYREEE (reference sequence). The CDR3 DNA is TGTGCCAGCAGCTTGGGGGTACCGCGGGGGGGAAACATTCAGTACTTC. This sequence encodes CASSLGVPRGGNIQYF.

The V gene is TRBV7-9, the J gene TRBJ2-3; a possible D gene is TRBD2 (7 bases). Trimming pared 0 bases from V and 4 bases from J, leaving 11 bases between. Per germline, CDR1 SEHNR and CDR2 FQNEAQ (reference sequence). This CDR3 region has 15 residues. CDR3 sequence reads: CASSLAPGGPDTQYF. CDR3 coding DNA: TGTGCCAGCAGCTTAGCGCCGGGGGGCCCAGATACGCAGTATTTT.

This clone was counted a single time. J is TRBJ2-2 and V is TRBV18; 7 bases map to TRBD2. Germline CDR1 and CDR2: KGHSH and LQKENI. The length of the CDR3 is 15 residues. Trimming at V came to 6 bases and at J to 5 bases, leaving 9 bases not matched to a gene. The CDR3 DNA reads TGTGCCAGCTCTTTCCTAGCGGCCATGACCGGGGAGCTGTTTTTT. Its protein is CASSFLAAMTGELFF.